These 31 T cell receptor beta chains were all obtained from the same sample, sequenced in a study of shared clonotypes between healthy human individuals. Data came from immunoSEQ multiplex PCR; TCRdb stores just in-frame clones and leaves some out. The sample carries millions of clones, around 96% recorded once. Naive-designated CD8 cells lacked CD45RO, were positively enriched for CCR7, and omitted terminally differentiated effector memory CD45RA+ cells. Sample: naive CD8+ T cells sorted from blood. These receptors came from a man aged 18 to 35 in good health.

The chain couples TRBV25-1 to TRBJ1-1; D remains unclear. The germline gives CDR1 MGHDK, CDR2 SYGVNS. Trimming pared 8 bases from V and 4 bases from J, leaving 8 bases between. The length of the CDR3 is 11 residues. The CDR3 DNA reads TGTGCCAGCGGGGTGGGCACTGAAGCTTTCTTT. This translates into CASGVGTEAFF.

The CDR3 loop is CASSLGRRQETQYF. CDR3 in DNA: TGTGCCAGCAGCTTAGGCCGGAGGCAAGAGACCCAGTACTTC. This chain connects TRBV11-2 to TRBJ2-5; a possible D gene is TRBD2 (5 bases). The V and J ends lost 1 base and 2 bases respectively, with 8 bases between them. Germline values: CDR1 SGHAT, CDR2 FQNNGV. CDR3 length equals 14 residues.

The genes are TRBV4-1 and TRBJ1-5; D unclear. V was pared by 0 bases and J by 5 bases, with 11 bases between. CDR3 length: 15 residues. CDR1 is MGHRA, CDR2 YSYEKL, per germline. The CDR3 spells CASSQDPQADQPQHF. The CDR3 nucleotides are TGCGCCAGCAGCCAAGACCCCCAGGCGGATCAGCCCCAGCATTTT.

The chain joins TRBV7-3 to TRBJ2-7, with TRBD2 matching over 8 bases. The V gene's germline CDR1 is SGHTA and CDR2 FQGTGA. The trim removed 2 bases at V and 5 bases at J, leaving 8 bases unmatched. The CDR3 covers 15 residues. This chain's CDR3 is CASSLAPGLDHEQYF. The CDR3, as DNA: TGTGCCAGCAGCTTAGCCCCGGGACTAGACCACGAGCAGTACTTC.

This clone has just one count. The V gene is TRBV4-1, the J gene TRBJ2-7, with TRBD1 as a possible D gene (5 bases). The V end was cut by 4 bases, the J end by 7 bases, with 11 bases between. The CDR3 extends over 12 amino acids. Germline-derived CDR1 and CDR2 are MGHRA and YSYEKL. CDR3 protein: CASSPGMGEQYF. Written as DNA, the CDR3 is TGCGCCAGCAGCCCAGGGATGGGTGAGCAGTACTTC.

CDR3 DNA: TGCAGTGCTCCGGACTATTACGAGCAGTACTTC. Encoded protein: CSAPDYYEQYF. The chain uses TRBV20-1 and TRBJ2-7; a weak D match, TRBD2 (6 bases). The CDR3 extends over 11 amino acids. V lost 5 bases, J lost 4 bases, and 9 bases lay in between. Germline CDR1 is DFQATT and CDR2 is SNEGSKA (reference sequence).

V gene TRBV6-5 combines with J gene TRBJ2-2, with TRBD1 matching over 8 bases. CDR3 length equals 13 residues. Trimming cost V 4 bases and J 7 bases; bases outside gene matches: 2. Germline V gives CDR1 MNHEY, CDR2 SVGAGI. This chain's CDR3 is CASSSTGVGELFF. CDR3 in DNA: TGTGCCAGCAGTTCGACAGGGGTCGGGGAGCTGTTTTTT.

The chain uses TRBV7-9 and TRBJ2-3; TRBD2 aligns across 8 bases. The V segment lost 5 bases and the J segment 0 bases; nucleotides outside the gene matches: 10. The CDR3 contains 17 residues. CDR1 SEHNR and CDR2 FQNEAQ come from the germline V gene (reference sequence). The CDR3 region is CASSQFSGILSTDTQYF. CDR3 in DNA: TGTGCCAGCAGCCAATTTAGCGGGATTTTAAGCACAGATACGCAGTATTTT.

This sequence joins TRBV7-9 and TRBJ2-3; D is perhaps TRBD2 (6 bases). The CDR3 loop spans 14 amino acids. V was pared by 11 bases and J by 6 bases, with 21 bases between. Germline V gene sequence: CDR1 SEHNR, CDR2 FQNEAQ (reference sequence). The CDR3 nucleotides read TGTGCCGGACCCCCTGGGGGAGCGGGCGATACGCAGTATTTT. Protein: CAGPPGGAGDTQYF.

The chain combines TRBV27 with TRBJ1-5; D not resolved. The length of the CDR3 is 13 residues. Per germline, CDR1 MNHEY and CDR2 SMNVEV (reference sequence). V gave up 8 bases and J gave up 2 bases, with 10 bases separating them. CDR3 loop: CASALQGNQPQHF. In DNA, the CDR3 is TGTGCCAGCGCATTACAAGGCAATCAGCCCCAGCATTTT.

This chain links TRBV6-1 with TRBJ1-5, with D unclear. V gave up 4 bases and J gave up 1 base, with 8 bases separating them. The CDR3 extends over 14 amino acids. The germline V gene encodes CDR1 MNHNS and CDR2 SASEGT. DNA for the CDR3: TGTGCCAGCAGTGGGGGAATCAGCAATCAGCCCCAGCATTTT. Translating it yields CASSGGISNQPQHF.

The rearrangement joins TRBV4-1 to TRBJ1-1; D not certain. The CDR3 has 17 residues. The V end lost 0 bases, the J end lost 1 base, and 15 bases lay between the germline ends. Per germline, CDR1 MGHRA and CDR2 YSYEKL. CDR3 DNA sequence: TGCGCCAGCAGCCAAGACCCCCCCGGGTTCGGGAACACTGAAGCTTTCTTT. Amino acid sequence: CASSQDPPGFGNTEAFF.

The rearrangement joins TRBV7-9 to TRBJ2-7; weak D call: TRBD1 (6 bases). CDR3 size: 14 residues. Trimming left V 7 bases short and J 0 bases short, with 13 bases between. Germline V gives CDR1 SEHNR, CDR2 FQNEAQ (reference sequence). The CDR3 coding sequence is TGTGCCAGCACACCCTCGGACAGCTCCTACGAGCAGTACTTC. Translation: CASTPSDSSYEQYF.

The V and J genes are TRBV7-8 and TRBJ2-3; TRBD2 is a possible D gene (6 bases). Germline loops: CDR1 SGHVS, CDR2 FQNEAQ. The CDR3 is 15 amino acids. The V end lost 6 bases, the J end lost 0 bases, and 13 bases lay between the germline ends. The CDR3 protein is CASRRSGTSTDTQYF. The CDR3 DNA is TGTGCCAGCAGACGTAGCGGAACTAGCACAGATACGCAGTATTTT. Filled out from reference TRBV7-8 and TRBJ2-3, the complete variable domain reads GAGVSQSPRYKVAKRGQDVALRCDPISGHVSLFWYQQALGQGPEFLTYFQNEAQLDKSGLPSDRFFAERPEGSVSTLKIQRTQQEDSAVYLCASRRSGTSTDTQYFGPGTRLTVL.

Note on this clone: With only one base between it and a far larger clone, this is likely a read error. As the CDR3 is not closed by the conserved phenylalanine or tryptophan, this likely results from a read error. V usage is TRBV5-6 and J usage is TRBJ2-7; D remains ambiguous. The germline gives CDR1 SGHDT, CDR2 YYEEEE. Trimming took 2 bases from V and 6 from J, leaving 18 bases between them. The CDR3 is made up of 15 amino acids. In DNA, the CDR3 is TGTGCCAGCAGCTTTGGGCCGGCAAGCCCACTCGAGCAGTACTCC. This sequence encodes CASSFGPASPLEQYS.

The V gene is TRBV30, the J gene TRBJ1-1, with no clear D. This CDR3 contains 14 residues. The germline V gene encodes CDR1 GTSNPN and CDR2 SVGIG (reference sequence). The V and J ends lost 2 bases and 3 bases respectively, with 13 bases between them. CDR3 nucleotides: TGTGCCTGGAGTCGCGGGAATCTCGACACTGAAGCTTTCTTT. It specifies CAWSRGNLDTEAFF. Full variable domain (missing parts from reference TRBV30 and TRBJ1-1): SQTIHQWPATLVQPVGSPLSLECTVEGTSNPNLYWYRQAAGRGLQLLFYSVGIGQISSEVPQNLSASRPQDRQFILSSKKLLLSDSGFYLCAWSRGNLDTEAFFGQGTRLTVV.

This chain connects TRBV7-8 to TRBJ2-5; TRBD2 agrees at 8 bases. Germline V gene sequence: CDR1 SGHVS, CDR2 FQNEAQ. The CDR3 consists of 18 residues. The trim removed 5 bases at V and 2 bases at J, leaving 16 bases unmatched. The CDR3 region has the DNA TGTGCCAGCAGCCCCGCGGTTTTGGGCGGGGGGCCTCAAGAGACCCAGTACTTC. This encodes CASSPAVLGGGPQETQYF.

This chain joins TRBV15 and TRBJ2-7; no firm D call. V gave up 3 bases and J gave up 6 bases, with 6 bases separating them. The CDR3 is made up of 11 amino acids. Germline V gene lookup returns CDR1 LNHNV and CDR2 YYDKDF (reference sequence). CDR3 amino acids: CATSSDGEQYF. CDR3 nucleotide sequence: TGTGCCACCAGCAGTGACGGCGAGCAGTACTTC.

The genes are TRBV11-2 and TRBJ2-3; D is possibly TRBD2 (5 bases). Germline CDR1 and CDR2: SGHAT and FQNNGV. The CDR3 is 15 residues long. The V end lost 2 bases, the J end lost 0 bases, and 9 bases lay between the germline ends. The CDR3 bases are TGTGCCAGCAGCTTATTAGGCGGGAGCACAGATACGCAGTATTTT. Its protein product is CASSLLGGSTDTQYF. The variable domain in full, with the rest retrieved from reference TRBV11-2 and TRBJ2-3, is EAGVAQSPRYKIIEKRQSVAFWCNPISGHATLYWYQQILGQGPKLLIQFQNNGVVDDSQLPKDRFSAERLKGVDSTLKIQPAKLEDSAVYLCASSLLGGSTDTQYFGPGTRLTVL.

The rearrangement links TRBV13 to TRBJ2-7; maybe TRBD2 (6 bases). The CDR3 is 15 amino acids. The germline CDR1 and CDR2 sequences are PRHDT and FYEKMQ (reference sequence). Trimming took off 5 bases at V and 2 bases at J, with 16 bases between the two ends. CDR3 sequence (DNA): TGTGCCAGCAGCCTAGAAAATAGCGGCCCCTACGAGCAGTACTTC. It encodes CASSLENSGPYEQYF.

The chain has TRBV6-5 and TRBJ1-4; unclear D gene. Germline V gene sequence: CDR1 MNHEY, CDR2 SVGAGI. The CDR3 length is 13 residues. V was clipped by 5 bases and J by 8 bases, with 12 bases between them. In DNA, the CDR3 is TGTGCCAGCAGTGTTGGTGTTGGGGAAAAACTGTTTTTT. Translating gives CASSVGVGEKLFF.

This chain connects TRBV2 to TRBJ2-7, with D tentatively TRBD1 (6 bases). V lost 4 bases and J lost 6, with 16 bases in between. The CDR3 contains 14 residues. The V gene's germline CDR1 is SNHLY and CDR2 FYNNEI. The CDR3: CASSATGPSLEQYF. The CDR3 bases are TGTGCCAGCAGTGCGACAGGACCCTCTCTCGAGCAGTACTTC.

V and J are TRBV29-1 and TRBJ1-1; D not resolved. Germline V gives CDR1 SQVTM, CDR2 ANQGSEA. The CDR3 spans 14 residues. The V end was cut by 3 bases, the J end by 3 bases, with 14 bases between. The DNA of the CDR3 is TGCAGCGTTGACCAACTTTCAGAGGACACTGAAGCTTTCTTT. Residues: CSVDQLSEDTEAFF.

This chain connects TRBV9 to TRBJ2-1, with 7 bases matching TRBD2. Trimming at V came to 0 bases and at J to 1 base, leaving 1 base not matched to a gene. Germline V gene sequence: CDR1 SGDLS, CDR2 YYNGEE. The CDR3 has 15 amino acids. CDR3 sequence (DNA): TGTGCCAGCAGCGTAGGACTAGCATCCTACAATGAGCAGTTCTTC. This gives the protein CASSVGLASYNEQFF.

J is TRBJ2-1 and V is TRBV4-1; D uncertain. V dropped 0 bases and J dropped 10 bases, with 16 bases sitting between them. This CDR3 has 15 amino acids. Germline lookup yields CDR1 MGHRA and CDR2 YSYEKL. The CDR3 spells CASSQENSPPGEQFF. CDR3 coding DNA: TGCGCCAGCAGCCAAGAAAATTCCCCCCCCGGGGAGCAGTTCTTC.

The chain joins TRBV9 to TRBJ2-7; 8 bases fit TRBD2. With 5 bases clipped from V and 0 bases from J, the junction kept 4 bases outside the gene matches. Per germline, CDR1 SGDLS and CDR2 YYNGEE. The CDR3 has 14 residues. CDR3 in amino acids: CASSLAGYSYEQYF. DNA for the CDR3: TGTGCCAGCAGTCTAGCGGGCTACTCCTACGAGCAGTACTTC.

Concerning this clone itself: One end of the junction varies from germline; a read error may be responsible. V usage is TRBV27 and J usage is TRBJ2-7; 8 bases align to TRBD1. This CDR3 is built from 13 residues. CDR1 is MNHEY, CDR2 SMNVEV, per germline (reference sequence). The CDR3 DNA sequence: TGTGCCAGCAGCCAGGACAGGGCAGGGCTGCGTGGCTTC. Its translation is CASSQDRAGLRGF.

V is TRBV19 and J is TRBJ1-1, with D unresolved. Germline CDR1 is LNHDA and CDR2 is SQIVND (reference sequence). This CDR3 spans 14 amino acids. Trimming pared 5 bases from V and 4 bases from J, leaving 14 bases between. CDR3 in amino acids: CASSQAEGSTEAFF. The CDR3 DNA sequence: TGTGCCAGTAGTCAAGCGGAGGGCAGCACTGAAGCTTTCTTT. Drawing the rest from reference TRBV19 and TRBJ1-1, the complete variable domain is DGGITQSPKYLFRKEGQNVTLSCEQNLNHDAMYWYRQDPGQGLRLIYYSQIVNDFQKGDIAEGYSVSREKKESFPLTVTSAQKNPTAFYLCASSQAEGSTEAFFGQGTRLTVV.

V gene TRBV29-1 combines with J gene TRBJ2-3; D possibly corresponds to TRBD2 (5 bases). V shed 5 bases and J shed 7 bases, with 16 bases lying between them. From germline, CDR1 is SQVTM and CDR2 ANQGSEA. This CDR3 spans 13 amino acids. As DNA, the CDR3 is TGCAGCGTTCCCCGAGGACTTCCCAATACGCAGTATTTT. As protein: CSVPRGLPNTQYF.

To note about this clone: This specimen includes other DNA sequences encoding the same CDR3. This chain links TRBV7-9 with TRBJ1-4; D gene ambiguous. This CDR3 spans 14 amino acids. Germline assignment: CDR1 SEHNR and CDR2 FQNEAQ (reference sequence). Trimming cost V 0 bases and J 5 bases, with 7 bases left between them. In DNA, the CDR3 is TGTGCCAGCAGCTTAGCAGGGTCGAATGAAAAACTGTTTTTT. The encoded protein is CASSLAGSNEKLFF.

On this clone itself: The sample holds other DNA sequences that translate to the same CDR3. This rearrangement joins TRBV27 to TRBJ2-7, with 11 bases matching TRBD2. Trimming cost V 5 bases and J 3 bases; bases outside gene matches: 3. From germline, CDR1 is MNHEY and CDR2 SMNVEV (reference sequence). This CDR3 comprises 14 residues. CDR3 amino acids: CASSPLAGGYEQYF. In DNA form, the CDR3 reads TGTGCCAGCAGTCCTCTAGCGGGAGGCTACGAGCAGTACTTC.